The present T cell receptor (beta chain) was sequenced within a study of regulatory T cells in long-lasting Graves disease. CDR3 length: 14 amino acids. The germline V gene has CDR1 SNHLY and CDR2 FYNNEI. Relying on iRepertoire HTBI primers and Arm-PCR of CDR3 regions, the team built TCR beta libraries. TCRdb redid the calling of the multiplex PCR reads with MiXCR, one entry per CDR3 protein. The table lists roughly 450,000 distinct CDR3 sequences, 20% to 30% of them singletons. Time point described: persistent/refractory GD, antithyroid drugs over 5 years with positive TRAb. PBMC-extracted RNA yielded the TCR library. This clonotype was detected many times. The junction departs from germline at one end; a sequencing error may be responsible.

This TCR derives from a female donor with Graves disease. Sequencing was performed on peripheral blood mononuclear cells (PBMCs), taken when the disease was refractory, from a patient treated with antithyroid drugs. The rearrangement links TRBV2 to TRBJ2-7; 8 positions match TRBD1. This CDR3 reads CASREGQGVNEQYF. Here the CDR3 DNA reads TGTGCCAGCAGGGAAGGACAGGGAGTCAACGAGCAGTACTTC.